This TCR beta chain comes out of a study of T cells in Graves' hyperthyroidism and ophthalmopathy. Each ophthalmopathy patient scored at least 3 on the Clinical Activity Score and at least 4 on NOSPECS grade, with duration under 3 months. Pregnant or lactating patients were excluded, as were those with uncontrolled infection or other autoimmune disease. CDR3 size: 18 residues. With V trimmed by 4 bases and J by 3 bases, 12 bases remained unmatched. Amplified TCR beta CDR3 regions derived from RNA transcripts. Primed by the HTBI set, a first-round RT-PCR was run on the TCR CDR3. MiXCR, run by TCRdb on the multiplex PCR reads, gives a single entry per CDR3 protein. This sample has some 320,000 distinct CDR3 sequences, with around 13% found just once.

The rearrangement uses TRBV12-3 or TRBV12-4 and TRBJ1-1; 12 nucleotides line up with TRBD1. The clonotype originates from a woman in her forties with Graves' ophthalmopathy. The sample comprised blood. CDR3 residues: CASSYLPGTGGAYTEAFF. DNA of the CDR3: TGTGCCAGCAGTTACCTCCCAGGGACAGGGGGCGCATACACTGAAGCTTTCTTT.